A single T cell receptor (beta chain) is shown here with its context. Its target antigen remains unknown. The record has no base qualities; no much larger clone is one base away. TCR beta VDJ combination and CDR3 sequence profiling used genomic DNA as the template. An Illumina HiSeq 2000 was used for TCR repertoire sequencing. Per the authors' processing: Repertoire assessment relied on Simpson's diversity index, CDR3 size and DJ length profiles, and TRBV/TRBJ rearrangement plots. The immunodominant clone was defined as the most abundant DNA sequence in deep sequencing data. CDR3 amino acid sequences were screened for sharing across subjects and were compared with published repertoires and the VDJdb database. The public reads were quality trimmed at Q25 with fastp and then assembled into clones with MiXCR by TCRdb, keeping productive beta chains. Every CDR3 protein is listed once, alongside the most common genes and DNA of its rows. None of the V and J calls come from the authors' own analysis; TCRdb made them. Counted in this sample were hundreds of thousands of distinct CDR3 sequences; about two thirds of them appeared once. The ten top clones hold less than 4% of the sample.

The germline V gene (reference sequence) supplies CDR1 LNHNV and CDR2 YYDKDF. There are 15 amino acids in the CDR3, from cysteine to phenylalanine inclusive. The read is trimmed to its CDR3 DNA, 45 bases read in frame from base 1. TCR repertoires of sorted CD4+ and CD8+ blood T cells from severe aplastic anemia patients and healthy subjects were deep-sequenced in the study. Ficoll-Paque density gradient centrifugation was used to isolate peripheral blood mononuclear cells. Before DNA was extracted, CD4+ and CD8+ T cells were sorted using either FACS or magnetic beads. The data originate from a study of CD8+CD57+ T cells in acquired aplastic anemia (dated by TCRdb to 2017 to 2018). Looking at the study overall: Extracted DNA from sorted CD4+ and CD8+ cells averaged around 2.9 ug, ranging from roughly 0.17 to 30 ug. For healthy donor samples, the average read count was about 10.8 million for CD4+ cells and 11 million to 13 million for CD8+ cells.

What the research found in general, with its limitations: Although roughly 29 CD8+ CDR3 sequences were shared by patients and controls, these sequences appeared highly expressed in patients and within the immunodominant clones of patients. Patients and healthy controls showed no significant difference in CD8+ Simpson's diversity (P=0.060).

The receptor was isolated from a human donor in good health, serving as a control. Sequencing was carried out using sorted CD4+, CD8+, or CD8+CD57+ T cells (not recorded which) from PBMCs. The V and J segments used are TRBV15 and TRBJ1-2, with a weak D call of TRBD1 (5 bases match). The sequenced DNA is TGTTCTACCAGCAGTTGGAGGGGCACGAACTATGGCTACACCTTC. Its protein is CSTSSWRGTNYGYTF.